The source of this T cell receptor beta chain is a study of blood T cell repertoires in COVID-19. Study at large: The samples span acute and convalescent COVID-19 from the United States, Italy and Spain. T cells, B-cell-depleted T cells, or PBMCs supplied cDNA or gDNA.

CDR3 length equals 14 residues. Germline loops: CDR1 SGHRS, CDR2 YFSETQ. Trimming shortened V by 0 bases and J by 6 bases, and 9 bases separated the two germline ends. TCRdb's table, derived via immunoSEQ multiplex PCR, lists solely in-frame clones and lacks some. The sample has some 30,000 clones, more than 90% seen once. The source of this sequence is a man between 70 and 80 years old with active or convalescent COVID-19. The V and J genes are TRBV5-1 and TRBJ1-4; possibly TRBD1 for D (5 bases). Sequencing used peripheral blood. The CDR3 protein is CASSLVGGDEKLFF. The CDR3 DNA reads TGCGCCAGCAGCTTGGTGGGAGGGGATGAAAAACTGTTTTTT. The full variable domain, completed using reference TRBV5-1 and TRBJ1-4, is KAGVTQTPRYLIKTRGQQVTLSCSPISGHRSVSWYQQTPGQGLQFLFEYFSETQRNKGNFPGRFSGRQFSNSRSEMNVSTLELGDSALYLCASSLVGGDEKLFFGSGTQLSVL.